This T cell receptor (beta chain) was sequenced during a study of blood T cell repertoires in COVID-19. Study-wide context: Spain, Italy and the United States supplied samples that represented acute and convalescent COVID-19. PBMCs, B-cell-depleted T cells, or T cells were the source of the cDNA or gDNA that made up the material.

Germline CDR1 is GTSNPN and CDR2 is SVGIG (reference sequence). The CDR3 contains 16 residues. With 0 bases clipped from V and 4 bases from J, the junction kept 9 bases outside the gene matches. Assay used: immunoSEQ multiplex PCR; TCRdb lists only in-frame clones, some missing. The top ten hold about 7% of the sample, which has around 200,000 clones, approximately 86% seen once. The clonotype originates from a woman aged 80 or over in a cohort sampled during active or convalescent COVID-19. The sample taken for sequencing was peripheral blood. The genes are TRBV30 and TRBJ2-3; 8 bases are a match to TRBD1. The CDR3 reads CAWSVLGQGASDTQYF. The CDR3 nucleotides read TGTGCCTGGAGTGTACTCGGTCAGGGGGCTTCAGATACGCAGTATTTT.